Presented here are 5 T cell receptor beta chains from one specimen sequenced in a study of T cell responses to AZD1222 COVID-19 vaccine. Here immunoSEQ multiplex PCR was the method, and the copy in TCRdb shows in-frame clones only, minus some. This sample has roughly 160,000 clones, with around 92% found just once. The sequencing used peripheral blood, collected 28 days after the second AZD1222 dose. All receptors derive from an adult who received the AZD1222 COVID-19 vaccine.

V gene TRBV6-5 combines with J gene TRBJ2-3; no clear D. This CDR3 has 13 amino acids. Trimming stripped 2 bases from V and 5 bases from J, with 8 bases between. Germline values: CDR1 MNHEY, CDR2 SVGAGI. The CDR3: CASSYPPGDTQYF. In nucleotides, the CDR3 is TGTGCCAGCAGTTACCCCCCCGGAGATACGCAGTATTTT.

The chain couples TRBV10-3 to TRBJ2-7; TRBD1 matches at 11 bases. V shed 4 bases, J shed 4 bases, and the junction held 3 bases outside the gene matches. CDR1 ENHRY and CDR2 SYGVKD come from the germline V gene. The CDR3 runs 14 residues. The CDR3 DNA is TGTGCCATCAGTGTTGGGACAGGGGGGTACGAGCAGTACTTC. Translated, it gives CAISVGTGGYEQYF.

This clone was seen a single time. The chain uses TRBV2 and TRBJ1-3, with D perhaps TRBD1 (5 bases). There are 17 residues in the CDR3. The V gene lost 1 base and the J gene lost 0 bases, with 13 bases spanning the gap. In germline, CDR1 is SNHLY, CDR2 FYNNEI. The CDR3 nucleotides read TGTGCCAGCAGTGAAGGGGGGAGAGTCTTCTCTGGAAACACCATATATTTT. Encoded protein: CASSEGGRVFSGNTIYF.

The chain has TRBV21-1 and TRBJ2-7; the D call TRBD2 from the table was never checked on the DNA. TRBV21-1 is a recognized pseudogene. The CDR3 contains 15 residues. This CDR3 is CASSKLRGWGCEQYF. For the CDR3, the DNA is TGTGCCAGCAGCAAATTGCGGGGGTGGGGTTGCGAGCAGTACTTC.

This clone was detected only once. The chain couples TRBV10-3 to TRBJ1-5; the D is unclear. The CDR3 loop spans 13 amino acids. The ends were cut back, 6 bases at V and 5 bases at J, with 11 bases in the middle. Germline assignment: CDR1 ENHRY and CDR2 SYGVKD. CDR3 sequence reads: CAISSNLDQPQHF. Written as DNA, the CDR3 is TGTGCCATCAGCTCTAACTTGGATCAGCCCCAGCATTTT.